These 31 T cell receptor beta chains were all obtained from the same sample, sequenced in a study of blood T cell repertoires in COVID-19. Only in-frame clones appear in the TCRdb table, and some are missing; sequencing was by immunoSEQ multiplex PCR. The sample contains about 220,000 clones, roughly 85% of which appear only once. The sequencing sample was made of PBMCs or T cells enriched from blood (not recorded which). The source of these receptors is a woman aged 40 to 50 with acute COVID-19.

Comments on this clone: A read error may account for a junction end that differs from germline. The chain joins TRBV3-1 (or the pseudogene TRBV3-2) to TRBJ2-1; tentative D call: TRBD2 (5 bases). The CDR3 covers 15 residues. The germline CDR1 and CDR2 sequences are LGHDT and YNNKEL (reference sequence). In DNA form, the CDR3 reads TGTGCCAGCAGCCAAGATCTCGAGCGGAATCAACGGACGGTCTTC. Residues: CASSQDLERNQRTVF.

This clone was detected a few times. The V call is TRBV19, the J call TRBJ1-1; 10 bases are a match to TRBD1. The length of the CDR3 is 15 residues. Looked up from germline, CDR1 is LNHDA and CDR2 is SQIVND (reference sequence). V was pared by 6 bases and J by 1 base, with 5 bases of the junction left unmatched. The chain's CDR3 is CASRPGQGPNTEAFF. CDR3 in DNA: TGTGCCAGTAGACCGGGACAGGGGCCGAACACTGAAGCTTTCTTT.

The J gene is TRBJ2-3, the V gene TRBV12-5, with TRBD2 identical over 10 bases. CDR3 length equals 15 residues. Germline V gene data show CDR1 as LGHNT and CDR2 as FRNRAP. After removal of 4 bases from V and 3 bases from J, the junction contained 4 bases not matched to a gene. The CDR3 region has the DNA TGTGCTAGTGGTTCTAGCGGGGGAGGTACAGATACGCAGTATTTT. Translating it yields CASGSSGGGTDTQYF.

The chain employs TRBV15 and TRBJ1-3; no firm D call. This CDR3 region has 15 residues. Germline CDR1 and CDR2: LNHNV and YYDKDF (reference sequence). V was trimmed by 2 bases and J by 0 bases, leaving 8 bases between them. CDR3 residues: CATSRSFPSGNTIYF. Written as DNA, the CDR3 is TGTGCCACCAGCAGATCCTTCCCCTCTGGAAACACCATATATTTT.

The rearrangement joins TRBV4-3 to TRBJ1-2, with 8 positions matching TRBD1. The CDR3 runs 14 residues. Trimming removed 0 bases from V and 12 bases from J; junction bases left unmatched: 9. Germline loops: CDR1 LGHNA, CDR2 YSLEER. The chain's CDR3 is CASSQDFDRGSNTF. The CDR3 bases are TGCGCCAGCAGCCAAGATTTTGACAGGGGATCCAACACCTTC.

The V call is TRBV24-1, the J call TRBJ1-5; 9 positions match TRBD1. Trimming removed 3 bases from V and 3 bases from J; junction bases left unmatched: 5. The CDR3 runs to 16 residues. The V gene's germline CDR1 is KGHDR and CDR2 SFDVKD. CDR3 residues: CATSDHVQGANQPQHF. Here the CDR3 DNA reads TGTGCCACCAGTGATCACGTACAGGGGGCCAATCAGCCCCAGCATTTT.

The chain employs TRBV12-5 and TRBJ1-4; 7 nucleotides agree with TRBD1. This CDR3 contains 13 residues. V was clipped by 6 bases and J by 10 bases; unmatched bases: 8. CDR1 is LGHNT and CDR2 is FRNRAP in the germline V gene. The CDR3 protein is CASGGDSLGKLFF. The DNA of the CDR3 is TGTGCTAGTGGCGGGGACAGTTTGGGAAAACTGTTTTTT.

The rearrangement links TRBV27 to TRBJ1-1; D remains unclear. The CDR3 sequence is 14 residues long. Between the trimmed V and J ends, which lost 6 bases and 4 bases, there was a span of 15 bases. Germline CDR1 MNHEY, CDR2 SMNVEV (reference sequence). The CDR3 coding sequence is TGTGCCAGCAGACTCGGAGGTGTTTCCACTGAAGCTTTCTTT. It is translated as CASRLGGVSTEAFF.

The V call is TRBV5-1, the J call TRBJ1-6; the D is unclear. Between the trimmed V and J ends, which lost 0 bases and 7 bases, there was a span of 11 bases. CDR1 and CDR2 (germline): SGHRS, YFSETQ. The CDR3 covers 15 residues. The CDR3 DNA reads TGCGCCAGCAGCTTGGACGGGAGCCCCAATTCACCCCTCCACTTT. Residues: CASSLDGSPNSPLHF. The variable domain in full, with the rest retrieved from reference TRBV5-1 and TRBJ1-6, is KAGVTQTPRYLIKTRGQQVTLSCSPISGHRSVSWYQQTPGQGLQFLFEYFSETQRNKGNFPGRFSGRQFSNSRSEMNVSTLELGDSALYLCASSLDGSPNSPLHFGNGTRLTVT.

The J gene is TRBJ2-5, the V gene TRBV20-1; 8 bases fit TRBD2. This CDR3 region has 13 residues. Per germline, CDR1 DFQATT and CDR2 SNEGSKA (reference sequence). With 3 bases clipped from V and 5 bases from J, the junction kept 5 bases outside the gene matches. The CDR3 sequence: CSASFGGEETQYF. The CDR3 region has the DNA TGCAGTGCTAGTTTCGGGGGGGAGGAGACCCAGTACTTC.

V is TRBV12-3 or TRBV12-4 and J is TRBJ1-2; TRBD1 agrees at 8 bases. The CDR3 has 11 amino acids. Trimming at V came to 8 bases and at J to 6 bases, leaving 2 bases not matched to a gene. The CDR3 sequence is CASYRGNGYTF. CDR3 in DNA: TGTGCCAGCTACAGGGGGAATGGCTACACCTTC.

The chain combines TRBV9 with TRBJ1-2, with no clear D. The CDR3 covers 13 residues. Germline CDR1 reads SGDLS; CDR2 reads YYNGEE. Trimming removed 3 bases at V and 8 bases at J, with 14 bases between. This chain's CDR3 is CASSGQPVLGYTF. The CDR3, as DNA: TGTGCCAGCAGCGGACAACCGGTGTTAGGCTACACCTTC.

V gene TRBV7-8 combines with J gene TRBJ1-5, with D possibly being TRBD1 (5 bases). From germline, CDR1 is SGHVS and CDR2 FQNEAQ. This CDR3 has 15 amino acids. Between the trimmed V and J ends, which lost 5 bases and 1 base, there was a span of 12 bases. For the CDR3, the DNA is TGTGCCAGCAGCCCCCCGGGGGGGAGCAATCAGCCCCAGCATTTT. Encoded protein: CASSPPGGSNQPQHF. Full variable domain (remainder filled in from reference TRBV7-8 and TRBJ1-5): GAGVSQSPRYKVAKRGQDVALRCDPISGHVSLFWYQQALGQGPEFLTYFQNEAQLDKSGLPSDRFFAERPEGSVSTLKIQRTQQEDSAVYLCASSPPGGSNQPQHFGDGTRLSIL.

V usage is TRBV7-2 and J usage is TRBJ2-5; 9 bases agree with TRBD1. CDR1 is SGHTA and CDR2 is FQGNSA in the germline V gene. The CDR3 contains 16 residues. Germline trimming cut 2 bases from V and 3 bases from J; bases unmatched to any gene: 7. The chain's CDR3 is CASSLRRTGEKETQYF. CDR3 sequence (DNA): TGTGCCAGCAGCTTACGGAGGACAGGGGAGAAAGAGACCCAGTACTTC.

V usage is TRBV6-5 and J usage is TRBJ1-4; D unclear. Germline V lookup: CDR1 MNHEY, CDR2 SVGAGI. Trimming left V 6 bases short and J 0 bases short, with 11 bases between. CDR3 length: 15 residues. The CDR3 reads CASSLEGATNEKLFF. As DNA, the CDR3 is TGTGCCAGCAGCTTAGAAGGAGCAACTAATGAAAAACTGTTTTTT.

This chain joins TRBV12-3 or TRBV12-4 and TRBJ1-3, with 7 positions matching TRBD1. There are 12 residues in the CDR3. V gave up 6 bases and J gave up 8 bases; unmatched junction bases: 4. CDR3 protein: CASSQGVDTIYF. In DNA form, the CDR3 reads TGTGCCAGCAGCCAGGGGGTAGACACCATATATTTT.

The chain combines TRBV12-5 with TRBJ1-3, with D perhaps matching TRBD1 (5 bases). This CDR3 has 15 amino acids. Germline CDR1 and CDR2: LGHNT and FRNRAP. Trimming took off 7 bases at V and 2 bases at J, with 15 bases between the two ends. CDR3 in amino acids: CASAYQQVTGNTIYF. The CDR3 DNA is TGTGCTAGTGCTTATCAACAGGTTACTGGAAACACCATATATTTT. The whole variable domain, filled in from reference TRBV12-5 and TRBJ1-3, reads DARVTQTPRHKVTEMGQEVTMRCQPILGHNTVFWYRQTMMQGLELLAYFRNRAPLDDSGMPKDRFSAEMPDATLATLKIQPSEPRDSAVYFCASAYQQVTGNTIYFGEGSWLTVV.

The V call is TRBV11-2, the J call TRBJ2-7; TRBD1 aligns across 9 bases. The CDR3 has 14 amino acids. CDR1 and CDR2 (germline): SGHAT, FQNNGV. After removal of 6 bases from V and 4 bases from J, the junction contained 7 bases not matched to a gene. CDR3 DNA sequence: TGTGCCAGCAGTTTCGGGACAGGGTATTACGAGCAGTACTTC. Its protein is CASSFGTGYYEQYF. The full variable domain, with the rest looked up from reference TRBV11-2 and TRBJ2-7, is EAGVAQSPRYKIIEKRQSVAFWCNPISGHATLYWYQQILGQGPKLLIQFQNNGVVDDSQLPKDRFSAERLKGVDSTLKIQPAKLEDSAVYLCASSFGTGYYEQYFGPGTRLTVT.

CDR3 sequence: CATSRDGTGNTEAFF. As DNA, the CDR3 is TGTGCCACCAGCAGAGATGGGACAGGGAACACTGAAGCTTTCTTT. This rearrangement joins TRBV15 to TRBJ1-1, with 8 nucleotides matching TRBD1. Germline assignment: CDR1 LNHNV and CDR2 YYDKDF (reference sequence). This CDR3 is 15 amino acids long. J lost 1 base, V lost 0 bases, and 1 base had no gene match.

The chain joins TRBV4-1 to TRBJ1-1, with a tentative D call TRBD1 (5 bases). The CDR3 consists of 13 residues. Germline CDR1 is MGHRA and CDR2 is YSYEKL. Trimming cost V 8 bases and J 2 bases, with 12 bases left between them. DNA of the CDR3: TGCGCCAGCTCTCGGACACTCAACACTGAAGCTTTCTTT. Translated, it gives CASSRTLNTEAFF.

This clone was found once. The chain links TRBV18 to TRBJ2-7, with D tentatively TRBD1 (6 bases). V was trimmed by 3 bases and J by 4 bases, leaving 25 bases between them. The CDR3 extends over 18 amino acids. From germline, CDR1 is KGHSH and CDR2 LQKENI. The CDR3 DNA sequence: TGTGCCAGCTCACCTCCACGGTGGGCGGCAGGGGCGACATACGAGCAGTACTTC. Translation gives CASSPPRWAAGATYEQYF. The full variable domain, rest sourced from reference TRBV18 and TRBJ2-7, is NAGVMQNPRHLVRRRGQEARLRCSPMKGHSHVYWYRQLPEEGLKFMVYLQKENIIDESGMPKERFSAEFPKEGPSILRIQQVVRGDSAAYFCASSPPRWAAGATYEQYFGPGTRLTVT.

The gene calls are TRBV6-5 and TRBJ1-4; tentative D call: TRBD1 (5 bases). CDR1 MNHEY and CDR2 SVGAGI come from the germline V gene. V lost 2 bases to trimming and J lost 0 bases, with 10 bases between them. This CDR3 is built from 16 residues. The CDR3 sequence: CASSYGGSTTNEKLFF. The CDR3 DNA is TGTGCCAGCAGTTACGGGGGGTCCACAACTAATGAAAAACTGTTTTTT.

The chain employs TRBV5-1 and TRBJ1-1, with 8 bases lining up with TRBD1. Germline-derived CDR1 and CDR2 are SGHRS and YFSETQ. The J segment lost 4 bases and the V segment lost 9 bases, leaving 2 bases of the junction unmatched. The CDR3 has 11 residues. The CDR3 bases are TGCGCCACCACAGGGGGCACTGAAGCTTTCTTT. It is translated as CATTGGTEAFF.

The V and J genes are TRBV11-2 and TRBJ2-1; the match to TRBD1 covers 7 bases. Unmatched junction bases numbered 8, after V lost 3 bases and J lost 3 bases. The germline V gene has CDR1 SGHAT and CDR2 FQNNGV. This CDR3 has 16 amino acids. DNA for the CDR3: TGTGCCAGCAGCTTTATGACAGGGCCTCTCTACAATGAGCAGTTCTTC. It codes for CASSFMTGPLYNEQFF.

The J gene is TRBJ1-5, the V gene TRBV20-1, with D perhaps TRBD1 (5 bases). Germline V gives CDR1 DFQATT, CDR2 SNEGSKA (reference sequence). The CDR3 runs 14 residues. V lost 3 bases and J 2 bases, leaving 11 bases between the germline ends. CDR3 DNA sequence: TGCAGTGCTAGTTTGGGGCTCGGCAATCAGCCCCAGCATTTT. It is translated as CSASLGLGNQPQHF.

This clone turned up a few times. J is TRBJ2-2 and V is TRBV9; no firm D call. Trimming removed 2 bases at V and 0 bases at J, with 5 bases between. The CDR3 is 14 amino acids. Germline V gene lookup returns CDR1 SGDLS and CDR2 YYNGEE. In DNA form, the CDR3 reads TGTGCCAGCAGCGTCCTCCCGAACACCGGGGAGCTGTTTTTT. Amino acids: CASSVLPNTGELFF.

The chain couples TRBV9 to TRBJ1-1; D may be TRBD1 (5 bases). Germline V gene lookup returns CDR1 SGDLS and CDR2 YYNGEE. The CDR3 has 14 residues. V was cut by 3 bases and J by 4 bases, with 13 bases left in between. The CDR3 sequence is CASSAGLRGTEAFF. CDR3 nucleotide sequence: TGTGCCAGCAGCGCGGGACTGCGGGGCACTGAAGCTTTCTTT.

Turning to this clone: The sample has other DNA sequences that encode this CDR3 too. The V gene is TRBV19, the J gene TRBJ1-2; 10 nucleotides line up with TRBD1. This CDR3 spans 14 amino acids. The junction had 2 bases not matched to a gene; V was cut back by 1 base and J by 6 bases. In germline, CDR1 is LNHDA, CDR2 SQIVND (reference sequence). CDR3 amino acids: CASSIGQGANGYTF. Written as DNA, the CDR3 is TGTGCCAGTAGTATAGGACAGGGGGCGAATGGCTACACCTTC.

CDR3 sequence: CASSGPTEKGNQPQHF. CDR3 DNA sequence: TGTGCCAGCAGTGGACCGACAGAAAAGGGCAATCAGCCCCAGCATTTT. This chain links TRBV25-1 with TRBJ1-5; tentative D call: TRBD1 (5 bases). Trimming removed 4 bases at V and 2 bases at J, with 15 bases between. The CDR3 has 16 amino acids. The V gene's germline CDR1 is MGHDK and CDR2 SYGVNS. Variable domain in full (rest from reference TRBV25-1 and TRBJ1-5): EADIYQTPRYLVIGTGKKITLECSQTMGHDKMYWYQQDPGMELHLIHYSYGVNSTEKGDLSSESTVSRIRTEHFPLTLESARPSHTSQYLCASSGPTEKGNQPQHFGDGTRLSIL.

The chain links TRBV4-1 to TRBJ1-1; D is ambiguous. V lost 3 bases to trimming and J lost 3 bases, with 5 bases between them. Germline loops: CDR1 MGHRA, CDR2 YSYEKL. This CDR3 is built from 12 residues. The CDR3 sequence: CASSHPYTEAFF. The CDR3 DNA reads TGCGCCAGCAGCCATCCCTACACTGAAGCTTTCTTT.

This chain links TRBV28 with TRBJ2-7; tentatively, D is TRBD1 (8 bases). This CDR3 has 12 residues. The germline V gene has CDR1 MDHEN and CDR2 SYDVKM. The V gene lost 10 bases and the J gene lost 7 bases, with 17 bases spanning the gap. CDR3 DNA sequence: TGTGCCACGGGGGGACAGGCGGGTGAGCAGTACTTC. Protein product: CATGGQAGEQYF.